The clone carrying this T cell receptor beta chain has just one count. Clones were sequenced by immunoSEQ multiplex PCR, and TCRdb holds only the in-frame ones, with some missing. Here the sample spans roughly 50,000 clones, around 84% being singletons. The CDR3 loop spans 15 amino acids. V was clipped by 5 bases and J by 5 bases; unmatched bases: 6. The germline V gene has CDR1 SGHDT and CDR2 YYEEEE. The data belong to a study of T cell clonotyping in hematopoietic cell transplantation. Noted time point: recipient sample about 28 days before transplant, after cytoreduction. Here the sequenced sample was peripheral blood mononuclear cells, taken before stem cell transplant. The sequence was collected from a man aged 55 to 70 with biphenotypic leukemia. Some clones in this sample may be carry-over from other donors' samples. V gene TRBV5-6 combines with J gene TRBJ2-1, with 11 bases that match TRBD2. The CDR3 protein is CASRLAGGPHNEQFF. The DNA for the CDR3 is TGTGCCAGCAGGCTAGCGGGAGGTCCACACAATGAGCAGTTCTTC.